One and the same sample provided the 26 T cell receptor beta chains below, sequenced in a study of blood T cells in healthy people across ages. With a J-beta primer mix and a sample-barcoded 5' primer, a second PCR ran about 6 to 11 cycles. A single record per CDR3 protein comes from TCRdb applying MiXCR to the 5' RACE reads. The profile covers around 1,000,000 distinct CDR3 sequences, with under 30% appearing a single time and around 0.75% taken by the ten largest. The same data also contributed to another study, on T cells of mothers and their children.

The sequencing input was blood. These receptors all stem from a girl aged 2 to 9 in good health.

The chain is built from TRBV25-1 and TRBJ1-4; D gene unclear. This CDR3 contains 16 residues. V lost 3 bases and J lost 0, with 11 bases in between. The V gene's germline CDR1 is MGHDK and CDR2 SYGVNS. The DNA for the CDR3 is TGTGCCAGCAGTGAGGACGGAGTTTCAACTAATGAAAAACTGTTTTTT. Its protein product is CASSEDGVSTNEKLFF. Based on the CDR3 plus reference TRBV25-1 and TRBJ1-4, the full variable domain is EADIYQTPRYLVIGTGKKITLECSQTMGHDKMYWYQQDPGMELHLIHYSYGVNSTEKGDLSSESTVSRIRTEHFPLTLESARPSHTSQYLCASSEDGVSTNEKLFFGSGTQLSVL.

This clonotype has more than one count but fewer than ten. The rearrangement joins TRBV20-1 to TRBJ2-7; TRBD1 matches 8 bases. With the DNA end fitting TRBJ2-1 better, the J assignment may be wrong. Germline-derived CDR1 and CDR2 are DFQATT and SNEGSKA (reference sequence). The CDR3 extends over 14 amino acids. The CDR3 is CSARVGTGYNEQFF. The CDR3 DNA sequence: TGCAGTGCTAGGGTTGGGACAGGTTACAATGAGCAGTTCTTC.

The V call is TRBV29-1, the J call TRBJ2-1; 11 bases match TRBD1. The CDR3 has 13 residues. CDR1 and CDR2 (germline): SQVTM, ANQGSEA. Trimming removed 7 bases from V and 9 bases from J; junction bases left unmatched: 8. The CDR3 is CSAGTGGGSEQFF. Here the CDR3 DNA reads TGCAGCGCCGGGACAGGGGGTGGGAGTGAGCAGTTCTTC.

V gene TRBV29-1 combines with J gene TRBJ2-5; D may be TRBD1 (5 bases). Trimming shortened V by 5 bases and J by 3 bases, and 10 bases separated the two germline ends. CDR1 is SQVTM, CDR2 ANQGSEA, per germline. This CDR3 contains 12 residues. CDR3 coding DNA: TGCAGCGTTAACAGGCTAGAAGAGACCCAGTACTTC. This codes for CSVNRLEETQYF.

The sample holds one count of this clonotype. In DNA form, the CDR3 reads TGTGCCAGCAGTTCTCCCTGGGGGGGCCTGGATGGCTACACCTTC. This sequence encodes CASSSPWGGLDGYTF. V usage is TRBV28 and J usage is TRBJ1-2; TRBD1 is a possible D gene (6 bases). The V and J ends lost 4 bases and 6 bases respectively, with 18 bases between them. Germline lookup yields CDR1 MDHEN and CDR2 SYDVKM. This CDR3 has 15 residues.

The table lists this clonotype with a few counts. CDR3 residues: CASTLEFTGELFF. The CDR3 DNA reads as TGTGCCAGCACCCTCGAATTTACCGGGGAGCTGTTTTTT. The chain has TRBV6-5 and TRBJ2-2, with D uncertain. The V end was cut by 7 bases, the J end by 5 bases, with 11 bases between. There are 13 residues in the CDR3. From germline, CDR1 is MNHEY and CDR2 SVGAGI.

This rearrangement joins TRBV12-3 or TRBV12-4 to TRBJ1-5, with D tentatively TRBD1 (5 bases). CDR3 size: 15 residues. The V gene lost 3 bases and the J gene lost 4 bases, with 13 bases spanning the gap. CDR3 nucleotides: TGTGCCAGCAGTTTCAGGGCAGGGTGGAATCAGCCCCAGCATTTT. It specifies CASSFRAGWNQPQHF.

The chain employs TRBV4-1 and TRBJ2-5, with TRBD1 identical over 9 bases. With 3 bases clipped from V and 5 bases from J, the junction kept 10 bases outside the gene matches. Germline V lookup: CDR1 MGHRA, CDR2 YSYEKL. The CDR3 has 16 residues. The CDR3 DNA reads TGCGCCAGCAGCCAGACCGGGACAGGGTCTCTTGAGACCCAGTACTTC. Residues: CASSQTGTGSLETQYF.

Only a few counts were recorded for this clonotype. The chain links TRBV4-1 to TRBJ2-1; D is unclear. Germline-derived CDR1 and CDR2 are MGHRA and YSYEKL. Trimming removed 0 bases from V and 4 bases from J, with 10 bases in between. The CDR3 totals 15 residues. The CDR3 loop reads CASSQDMVDYNEQFF. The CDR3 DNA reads TGCGCCAGCAGCCAAGATATGGTAGATTACAATGAGCAGTTCTTC.

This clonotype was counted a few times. CDR3 nucleotide sequence: TGCGCCAGCAGCTTGGATGACCGACCATTGAGCTACACCTTC. As protein: CASSLDDRPLSYTF. This chain uses TRBV5-1 with TRBJ1-2; D is undetermined. The CDR3 sequence is 14 residues long. The germline V and J ends were trimmed by 0 bases and 9 bases, with 15 bases remaining between them. CDR1 and CDR2 (germline): SGHRS, YFSETQ.

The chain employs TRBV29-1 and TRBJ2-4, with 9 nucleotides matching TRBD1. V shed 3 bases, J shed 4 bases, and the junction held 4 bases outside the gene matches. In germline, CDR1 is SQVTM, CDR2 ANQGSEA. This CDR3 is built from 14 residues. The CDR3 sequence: CSVEGTGPKNIQYF. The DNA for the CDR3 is TGCAGCGTTGAGGGGACAGGGCCGAAAAACATTCAGTACTTC.

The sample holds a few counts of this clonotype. In nucleotides, the CDR3 is TGTGCCAGCACCCTTTCCAGGGTAGGGGAAAAACTGTTTTTT. Its translation: CASTLSRVGEKLFF. This chain uses TRBV12-3 or TRBV12-4 with TRBJ1-4, with D perhaps matching TRBD1 (5 bases). The CDR3 is made up of 14 amino acids. V lost 7 bases and J 8 bases, leaving 17 bases between the germline ends.

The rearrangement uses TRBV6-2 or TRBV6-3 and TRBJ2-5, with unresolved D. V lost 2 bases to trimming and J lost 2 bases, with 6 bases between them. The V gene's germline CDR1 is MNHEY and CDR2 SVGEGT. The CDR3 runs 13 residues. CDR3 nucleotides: TGTGCCAGCAGTTACAGAGAGCAAGAGACCCAGTACTTC. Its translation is CASSYREQETQYF.

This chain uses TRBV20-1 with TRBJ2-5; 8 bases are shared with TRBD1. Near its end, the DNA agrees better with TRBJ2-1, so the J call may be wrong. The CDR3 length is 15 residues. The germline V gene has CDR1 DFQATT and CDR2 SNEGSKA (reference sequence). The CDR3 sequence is CSARVDRVVGNEQFF. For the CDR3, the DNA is TGCAGTGCTAGAGTGGACAGGGTGGTGGGCAATGAGCAGTTCTTC.

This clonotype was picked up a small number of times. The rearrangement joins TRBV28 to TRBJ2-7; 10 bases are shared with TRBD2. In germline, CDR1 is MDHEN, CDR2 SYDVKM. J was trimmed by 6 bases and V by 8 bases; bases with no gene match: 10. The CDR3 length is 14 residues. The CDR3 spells CASWASGRWGEQYF. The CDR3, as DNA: TGTGCCAGCTGGGCTAGCGGGAGATGGGGCGAGCAGTACTTC.

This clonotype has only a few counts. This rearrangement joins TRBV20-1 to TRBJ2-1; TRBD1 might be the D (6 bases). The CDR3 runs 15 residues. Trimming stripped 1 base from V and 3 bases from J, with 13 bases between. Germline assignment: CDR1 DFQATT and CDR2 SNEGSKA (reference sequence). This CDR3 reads CSARGDRYGYNEQFF. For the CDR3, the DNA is TGCAGTGCTAGAGGAGACAGGTATGGCTACAATGAGCAGTTCTTC.

The CDR3 bases are TGTGCCAGCAGTTTGACTCTGGGACAGGGGGAATATGGCTACACCTTC. Amino acid sequence: CASSLTLGQGEYGYTF. V is TRBV28 and J is TRBJ1-2, with TRBD1 matching 11 bases. CDR3 length: 16 amino acids. V was pared by 3 bases and J by 5 bases, with 8 bases of the junction left unmatched. Germline V gene sequence: CDR1 MDHEN, CDR2 SYDVKM.

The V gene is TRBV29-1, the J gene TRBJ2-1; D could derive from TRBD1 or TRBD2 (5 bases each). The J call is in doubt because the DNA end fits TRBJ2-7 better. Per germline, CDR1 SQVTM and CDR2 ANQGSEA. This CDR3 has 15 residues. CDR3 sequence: CSAESGAFSSYEQYF. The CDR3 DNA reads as TGCAGCGCCGAATCCGGGGCCTTTAGCTCCTACGAGCAGTACTTC.

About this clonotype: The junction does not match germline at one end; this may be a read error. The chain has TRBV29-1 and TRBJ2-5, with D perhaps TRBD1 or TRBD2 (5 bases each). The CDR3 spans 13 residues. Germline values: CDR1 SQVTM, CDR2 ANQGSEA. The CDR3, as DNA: TGCAGCGTTGAATTCGGGACGGAAGAGACCCGGTACTTC. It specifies CSVEFGTEETRYF.

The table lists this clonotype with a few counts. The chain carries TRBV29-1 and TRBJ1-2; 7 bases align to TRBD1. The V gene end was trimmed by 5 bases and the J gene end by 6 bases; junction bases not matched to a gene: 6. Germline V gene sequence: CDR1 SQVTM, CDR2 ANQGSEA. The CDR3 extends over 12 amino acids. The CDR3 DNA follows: TGCAGCGTTCCCGGGACAGCAGATGGCTACACCTTC. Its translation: CSVPGTADGYTF.

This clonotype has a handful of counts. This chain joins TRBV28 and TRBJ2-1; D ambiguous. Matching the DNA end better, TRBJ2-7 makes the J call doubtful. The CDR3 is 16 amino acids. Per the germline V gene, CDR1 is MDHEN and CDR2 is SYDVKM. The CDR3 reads CASSFLASAYSYEQYF. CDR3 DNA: TGTGCCAGCAGTTTCCTCGCGTCAGCCTACTCCTACGAGCAGTACTTC.

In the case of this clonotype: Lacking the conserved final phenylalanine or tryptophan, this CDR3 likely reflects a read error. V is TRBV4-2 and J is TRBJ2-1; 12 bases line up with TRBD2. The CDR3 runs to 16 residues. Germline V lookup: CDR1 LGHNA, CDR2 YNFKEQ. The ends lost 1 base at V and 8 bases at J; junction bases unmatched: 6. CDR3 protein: CASSQAGLAGGDEQFI. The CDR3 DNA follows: TGTGCCAGCAGCCAAGCGGGGCTAGCGGGGGGGGATGAGCAGTTCATC.

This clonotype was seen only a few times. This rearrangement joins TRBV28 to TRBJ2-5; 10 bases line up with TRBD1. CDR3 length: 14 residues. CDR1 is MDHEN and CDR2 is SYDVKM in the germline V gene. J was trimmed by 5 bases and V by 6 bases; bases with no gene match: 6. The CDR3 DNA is TGTGCCAGCAGCCGGGGACAGGGGTGGGAGACCCAGTACTTC. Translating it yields CASSRGQGWETQYF.

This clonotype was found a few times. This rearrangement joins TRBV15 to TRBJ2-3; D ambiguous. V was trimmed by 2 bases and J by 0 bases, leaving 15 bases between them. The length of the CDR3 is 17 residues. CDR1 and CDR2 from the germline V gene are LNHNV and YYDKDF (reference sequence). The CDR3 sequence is CATSRTPWGSSTDTQYF. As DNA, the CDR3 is TGTGCCACCAGCAGAACCCCCTGGGGTAGTAGCACAGATACGCAGTATTTT.

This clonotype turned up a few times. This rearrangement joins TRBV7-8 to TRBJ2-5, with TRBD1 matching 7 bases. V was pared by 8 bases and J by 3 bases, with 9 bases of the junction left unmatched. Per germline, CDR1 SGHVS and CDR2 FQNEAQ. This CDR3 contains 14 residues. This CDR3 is CASEGAGGKETQYF. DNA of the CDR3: TGTGCCAGCGAGGGGGCGGGCGGAAAAGAGACCCAGTACTTC. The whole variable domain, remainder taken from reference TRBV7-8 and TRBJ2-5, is GAGVSQSPRYKVAKRGQDVALRCDPISGHVSLFWYQQALGQGPEFLTYFQNEAQLDKSGLPSDRFFAERPEGSVSTLKIQRTQQEDSAVYLCASEGAGGKETQYFGPGTRLLVL.

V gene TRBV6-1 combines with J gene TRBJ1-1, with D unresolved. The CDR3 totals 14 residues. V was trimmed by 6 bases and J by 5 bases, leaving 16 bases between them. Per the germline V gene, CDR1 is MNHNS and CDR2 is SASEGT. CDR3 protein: CASSPTITETEAFF. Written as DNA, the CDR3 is TGTGCCAGCAGCCCTACCATTACAGAAACTGAAGCTTTCTTT.